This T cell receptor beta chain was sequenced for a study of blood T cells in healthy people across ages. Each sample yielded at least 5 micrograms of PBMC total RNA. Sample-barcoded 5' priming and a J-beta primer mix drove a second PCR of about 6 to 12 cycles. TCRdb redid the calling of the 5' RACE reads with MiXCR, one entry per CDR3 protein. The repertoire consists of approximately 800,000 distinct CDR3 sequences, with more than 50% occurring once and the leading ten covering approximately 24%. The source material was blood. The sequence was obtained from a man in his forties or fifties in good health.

The CDR3 DNA reads as TGTGCCAGCGGACCTGGAGACGTCTGGGGAGGTACGCAGTATTTT. This gives the protein CASGPGDVWGGTQYF. The chain couples TRBV25-1 to TRBJ2-3; possibly TRBD2 for D (6 bases). Trimming removed 8 bases at V and 8 bases at J, with 23 bases between. This CDR3 has 15 amino acids. Germline CDR1 is MGHDK and CDR2 is SYGVNS.